This TCR beta chain was captured in a study of CD8+CD57+ T cells in acquired aplastic anemia. At the level of the study: The mean DNA yield obtained from sorted CD4+ and CD8+ cells came to approximately 3.2 ug.

On this clonotype: A much larger clone is a single base away; this may be a read error.

CDR1 is DFQATT, CDR2 SNEGSKA, per germline (reference sequence). The CDR3 has 15 residues. Profiling that covered TCR beta VDJ and CDR3 relied on genomic DNA as its template. TCRdb passed the reads through MiXCR, listing each CDR3 protein once. The sample lists under 350,000 distinct CDR3 sequences; 56% were seen once. For sequencing, patients were chosen who had shown expansion of CD8+CD57+ cells by flow cytometry. The enrolled patients all had severe acquired aplastic anemia. The sequencing sample was made of sorted CD4+, CD8+, or CD8+CD57+ T cells (not recorded which) from PBMCs. This receptor was obtained from a human donor with aplastic anemia. The chain has TRBV20-1 and TRBJ2-3; 8 bases align to TRBD2. The CDR3 region is CSARGLVGATDTQYF. CDR3 sequence (DNA): TGCAGCGCTAGGGGACTAGTGGGAGCCACAGATACGCAGTATTTT.